The 29 T cell receptor beta chains below come from one sample, sequenced in a study of PD-L1 blockade in urothelial cancer. TCRdb keeps only in-frame clones here, not all; method: immunoSEQ multiplex PCR. The data hold 60,000 to 85,000 clones, with about nine tenths observed a single time. The input for sequencing was PBMCs, taken around atezolizumab (anti-PD-L1) treatment. Receptors were obtained from a woman in her seventies with urothelial cancer.

The V call is TRBV11-2, the J call TRBJ2-1; 10 nucleotides line up with TRBD2. The CDR3 is 18 amino acids. Germline V gene data show CDR1 as SGHAT and CDR2 as FQNNGV. Trimming at V came to 5 bases and at J to 1 base, leaving 11 bases not matched to a gene. The CDR3 reads CASSIAGGRRGSYNEQFF. The CDR3 coding sequence is TGTGCCAGCAGCATAGCGGGAGGAAGAAGAGGATCCTACAATGAGCAGTTCTTC.

This clone is classed as medium-sized. V gene TRBV5-6 combines with J gene TRBJ1-2, with TRBD1 matching 11 bases. The germline CDR1 and CDR2 sequences are SGHDT and YYEEEE. With V trimmed by 4 bases and J by 6 bases, 8 bases remained unmatched. The CDR3 is made up of 15 amino acids. The CDR3 DNA is TGTGCCAGCAGCCTCGGGACAGGGGGATTCAATGGCTACACCTTC. It encodes CASSLGTGGFNGYTF.

This clone has a single count. V and J are TRBV7-3 and TRBJ2-7; 7 nucleotides agree with TRBD2. CDR3 length equals 14 residues. The V and J ends lost 5 bases and 6 bases, in that order; junction bases with no gene match: 10. Germline CDR1 is SGHTA and CDR2 is FQGTGA. This CDR3 reads CASSLRGRATEQYF. The CDR3 region has the DNA TGTGCCAGCAGCCTTCGAGGGAGGGCGACCGAGCAGTACTTC.

The chain uses TRBV25-1 and TRBJ1-6; possible D gene TRBD1, 5 bases. V was shortened by 0 bases and J by 0 bases, with 9 bases between the two germline ends. The CDR3 sequence is 17 residues long. Germline V CDR1 and CDR2: MGHDK, SYGVNS. The CDR3 reads CASSEYTGASYNSPLHF. Here the CDR3 DNA reads TGTGCCAGCAGTGAATATACAGGTGCCTCCTATAATTCACCCCTCCACTTT.

The chain joins TRBV18 to TRBJ2-5, with TRBD1 identical over 9 bases. Germline assignment: CDR1 KGHSH and CDR2 LQKENI. The CDR3 has 15 residues. Trimming cost V 4 bases and J 5 bases; bases outside gene matches: 8. CDR3 amino acids: CASSQLTGGWETQYF. In nucleotides, the CDR3 is TGTGCCAGCTCACAACTCACAGGGGGCTGGGAGACCCAGTACTTC.

V usage is TRBV11-2 and J usage is TRBJ2-3; 12 bases align to TRBD2. This CDR3 contains 15 residues. Germline CDR1 reads SGHAT; CDR2 reads FQNNGV. J was trimmed by 7 bases and V by 6 bases; bases with no gene match: 8. The CDR3 region has the DNA TGTGCCAGCAGGATCCTAGCGGGGGGGCCGCATACGCAGTATTTT. This gives the protein CASRILAGGPHTQYF. Full variable domain (outside the CDR3, taken from reference TRBV11-2 and TRBJ2-3): EAGVAQSPRYKIIEKRQSVAFWCNPISGHATLYWYQQILGQGPKLLIQFQNNGVVDDSQLPKDRFSAERLKGVDSTLKIQPAKLEDSAVYLCASRILAGGPHTQYFGPGTRLTVL.

The DNA for the CDR3 is TGTGCCAGCAGCGACGGGACTAGGGCCGGGGAGCTGTTTTTT. Protein sequence: CASSDGTRAGELFF. The chain couples TRBV9 to TRBJ2-2; 8 nucleotides agree with TRBD2. V shed 3 bases, J shed 6 bases, and the junction held 4 bases outside the gene matches. The CDR3 length is 14 residues. CDR1 and CDR2 (germline): SGDLS, YYNGEE.

The chain is built from TRBV7-9 and TRBJ1-2, with D maybe TRBD1 (6 bases). The germline V gene encodes CDR1 SEHNR and CDR2 FQNEAQ (reference sequence). Trimming pared 7 bases from V and 1 base from J, leaving 13 bases between. The CDR3 length is 14 residues. CDR3 bases: TGTGCCAGCACCGGACAGACACGTAACTATGGCTACACCTTC. Encoded protein: CASTGQTRNYGYTF.

The V and J genes are TRBV27 and TRBJ2-5; 7 bases are a match to TRBD2. Germline CDR1 and CDR2: MNHEY and SMNVEV (reference sequence). The V and J ends lost 5 bases and 1 base, in that order; junction bases with no gene match: 10. The CDR3 runs 16 residues. The CDR3 sequence: CASSLGRASGQETQYF. The CDR3 nucleotides are TGTGCCAGCAGTCTAGGGCGGGCTAGCGGCCAAGAGACCCAGTACTTC.

J is TRBJ2-3 and V is TRBV6-5; D is perhaps TRBD2 (6 bases). Germline lookup yields CDR1 MNHEY and CDR2 SVGAGI. The CDR3 extends over 16 amino acids. Trimming removed 2 bases from V and 2 bases from J, with 14 bases in between. DNA for the CDR3: TGTGCCAGCAGTTACGGGCGGGACGCGTCCACAGATACGCAGTATTTT. Translating gives CASSYGRDASTDTQYF.

The chain couples TRBV28 to TRBJ2-2, with TRBD1 matching over 7 bases. The CDR3 extends over 15 amino acids. V shed 6 bases, J shed 4 bases, and the junction held 8 bases outside the gene matches. Germline V gives CDR1 MDHEN, CDR2 SYDVKM. As DNA, the CDR3 is TGTGCCAGCAGCCGACAGGGTTTAGGCACCGGGGAGCTGTTTTTT. It is translated as CASSRQGLGTGELFF.

The V call is TRBV7-3, the J call TRBJ2-3; the match to TRBD1 covers 12 bases. The germline V gene encodes CDR1 SGHTA and CDR2 FQGTGA. V trimming: 5 bases; J trimming: 6 bases; junction bases outside the gene matches: 9. The CDR3 runs to 16 residues. The CDR3: CASSTSGQGARDTQYF. In DNA form, the CDR3 reads TGTGCCAGCAGCACATCGGGACAGGGGGCGAGGGATACGCAGTATTTT.

V gene TRBV30 combines with J gene TRBJ1-1, with D maybe TRBD1 (5 bases). Trimming shortened V by 8 bases and J by 4 bases, and 14 bases separated the two germline ends. CDR3 size: 12 residues. The V gene's germline CDR1 is GTSNPN and CDR2 SVGIG (reference sequence). CDR3 amino acids: CARTQGGTEAFF. For the CDR3, the DNA is TGTGCCCGAACTCAGGGCGGCACTGAAGCTTTCTTT. The variable domain in full, completed from reference TRBV30 and TRBJ1-1, reads SQTIHQWPATLVQPVGSPLSLECTVEGTSNPNLYWYRQAAGRGLQLLFYSVGIGQISSEVPQNLSASRPQDRQFILSSKKLLLSDSGFYLCARTQGGTEAFFGQGTRLTVV.

This sequence joins TRBV5-4 and TRBJ2-4; the match to TRBD1 covers 9 bases. Germline V lookup: CDR1 SGHNT, CDR2 YYREEE (reference sequence). CDR3 size: 15 residues. J lost 6 bases, V lost 0 bases, and 4 bases had no gene match. The CDR3 protein is CASSLAGTGLNIQYF. CDR3 sequence (DNA): TGTGCCAGCAGCTTGGCCGGGACAGGGCTAAACATTCAGTACTTC.

The gene calls are TRBV5-4 and TRBJ2-7; a weak D match, TRBD1 (6 bases). V was cut by 3 bases and J by 7 bases, with 11 bases left in between. Germline V gives CDR1 SGHNT, CDR2 YYREEE (reference sequence). The CDR3 sequence is 12 residues long. The CDR3, as DNA: TGTGCCAGCAGCTCGGGACAAAGTGAGCAGTACTTC. It codes for CASSSGQSEQYF.

CDR3 amino acids: CASSRQGVNNEQFF. CDR3 DNA sequence: TGTGCCAGCTCGCGACAGGGGGTAAACAATGAGCAGTTCTTC. The chain is built from TRBV18 and TRBJ2-1; TRBD1 agrees at 9 bases. This CDR3 is built from 14 residues. CDR1 and CDR2 from the germline V gene are KGHSH and LQKENI. The trim removed 6 bases at V and 5 bases at J, leaving 5 bases unmatched.

The chain joins TRBV18 to TRBJ2-7; 11 nucleotides agree with TRBD2. The germline V gene has CDR1 KGHSH and CDR2 LQKENI. V trimming: 3 bases; J trimming: 0 bases; junction bases outside the gene matches: 10. This CDR3 is 18 amino acids long. The CDR3: CASSPGLAGGQSSYEQYF. The DNA of the CDR3 is TGTGCCAGCTCACCGGGGCTAGCGGGGGGCCAGAGCTCCTACGAGCAGTACTTC.

The chain is built from TRBV9 and TRBJ1-6; 7 nucleotides agree with TRBD1. Germline V gene data show CDR1 as SGDLS and CDR2 as YYNGEE. This CDR3 is built from 16 residues. V shed 4 bases and J 7 bases; nucleotides not matched to a gene: 11. The CDR3 DNA reads as TGTGCCAGCAGCTACAGGGGTAGAGGTCAGAATTCACCCCTCCACTTT. Its translation is CASSYRGRGQNSPLHF.

This sequence joins TRBV27 and TRBJ2-1, with 7 bases fitting TRBD2. The germline V gene has CDR1 MNHEY and CDR2 SMNVEV (reference sequence). The CDR3 spans 15 residues. Trimming at V came to 6 bases and at J to 7 bases, leaving 12 bases not matched to a gene. CDR3 DNA sequence: TGTGCCAGCAGGGGGAGGGCAGGGACTAAGAATGAGCAGTTCTTC. This sequence encodes CASRGRAGTKNEQFF.

The V and J genes are TRBV5-1 and TRBJ2-3, with unresolved D. Between the trimmed V and J ends, which lost 1 base and 3 bases, there was a span of 15 bases. Germline V gene data show CDR1 as SGHRS and CDR2 as YFSETQ. CDR3 length: 16 residues. The DNA for the CDR3 is TGCGCCAGCAGCTTGCGGAGTTGGGTGGGTACAGATACGCAGTATTTT. The encoded protein is CASSLRSWVGTDTQYF.

V gene TRBV30 combines with J gene TRBJ1-4, with D possibly TRBD1 on 6 matching bases. V dropped 0 bases and J dropped 3 bases, with 8 bases sitting between them. The CDR3 runs 14 residues. The germline V gene has CDR1 GTSNPN and CDR2 SVGIG (reference sequence). This chain's CDR3 is CAWSVGGANEKLFF. CDR3 nucleotides: TGTGCCTGGAGTGTAGGGGGGGCTAATGAAAAACTGTTTTTT.

CDR3 region: CASSLLLLGRAANEQFF. CDR3 DNA: TGTGCCAGCAGCTTGCTGTTGCTCGGGAGGGCCGCTAATGAGCAGTTCTTC. The chain links TRBV5-6 to TRBJ2-1; 8 bases fit TRBD2. V was clipped by 1 base and J by 7 bases; unmatched bases: 13. Per germline, CDR1 SGHDT and CDR2 YYEEEE. There are 17 residues in the CDR3.

In nucleotides, the CDR3 is TGTGCCAGCAGTCTAGACCGGGACAGCTACGAGCAGTACTTC. This encodes CASSLDRDSYEQYF. This chain uses TRBV27 with TRBJ2-7; 7 bases fit TRBD1. The CDR3 covers 14 residues. Germline V gene data show CDR1 as MNHEY and CDR2 as SMNVEV (reference sequence). V trimming: 5 bases; J trimming: 3 bases; junction bases outside the gene matches: 7.

This clone is a singleton in its sample. J is TRBJ2-1 and V is TRBV4-1, with 15 bases that match TRBD2. This CDR3 is built from 21 residues. CDR1 is MGHRA, CDR2 YSYEKL, per germline. The junction had 9 bases not matched to a gene; V was cut back by 0 bases and J by 0 bases. CDR3 sequence: CASSQDPGLAGGPSSYNEQFF. The CDR3 nucleotides are TGCGCCAGCAGCCAAGATCCCGGACTAGCGGGAGGGCCGAGCTCCTACAATGAGCAGTTCTTC.

The V and J genes are TRBV2 and TRBJ2-1, with 7 bases lining up with TRBD2. Germline CDR1 SNHLY, CDR2 FYNNEI. V lost 5 bases, J lost 6 bases, and 10 bases stayed unmatched. The CDR3 is 15 residues long. Written as DNA, the CDR3 is TGTGCCAGCAGTCCACCCTTAGCGGGCTCCAATGAGCAGTTCTTC. It codes for CASSPPLAGSNEQFF.

This chain connects TRBV5-6 to TRBJ1-5; TRBD1 might be the D (6 bases). Germline V CDR1 and CDR2: SGHDT, YYEEEE. The CDR3 is 14 residues long. V lost 4 bases, J lost 4 bases, and 12 bases lay in between. CDR3 region: CASSRGRGNQPQHF. CDR3 coding DNA: TGTGCCAGCAGCCGAGGCAGGGGAAATCAGCCCCAGCATTTT. The full variable domain, rest sourced from reference TRBV5-6 and TRBJ1-5, is DAGVTQSPTHLIKTRGQQVTLRCSPKSGHDTVSWYQQALGQGPQFIFQYYEEEERQRGNFPDRFSGHQFPNYSSELNVNALLLGDSALYLCASSRGRGNQPQHFGDGTRLSIL.

For the CDR3, the DNA is TGCGCCAGCAGCCAAGGGACAGGGGGCCTCACCGGGGAGCTGTTTTTT. It codes for CASSQGTGGLTGELFF. The rearrangement joins TRBV4-1 to TRBJ2-2; 11 bases are a match to TRBD1. Trimming removed 1 base from V and 4 bases from J; junction bases left unmatched: 2. Germline lookup yields CDR1 MGHRA and CDR2 YSYEKL. The CDR3 covers 16 residues.

V is TRBV2 and J is TRBJ1-1; possible D gene TRBD1, 6 bases. Trimming left V 2 bases short and J 8 bases short, with 15 bases between. Germline V gives CDR1 SNHLY, CDR2 FYNNEI. The CDR3 runs to 14 residues. The CDR3 here is CASSERGGSLEAFF. CDR3 nucleotide sequence: TGTGCCAGCAGTGAAAGGGGGGGCTCGTTAGAAGCTTTCTTT.

V is TRBV5-1 and J is TRBJ2-7; 12 nucleotides align to TRBD2. V lost 0 bases to trimming and J lost 10 bases; unmatched junction nucleotides: 5. The CDR3 totals 14 residues. Germline-derived CDR1 and CDR2 are SGHRS and YFSETQ. The CDR3 region is CASSLGLAGAEQYF. In DNA form, the CDR3 reads TGCGCCAGCAGCTTGGGACTAGCGGGAGCCGAACAGTACTTC.